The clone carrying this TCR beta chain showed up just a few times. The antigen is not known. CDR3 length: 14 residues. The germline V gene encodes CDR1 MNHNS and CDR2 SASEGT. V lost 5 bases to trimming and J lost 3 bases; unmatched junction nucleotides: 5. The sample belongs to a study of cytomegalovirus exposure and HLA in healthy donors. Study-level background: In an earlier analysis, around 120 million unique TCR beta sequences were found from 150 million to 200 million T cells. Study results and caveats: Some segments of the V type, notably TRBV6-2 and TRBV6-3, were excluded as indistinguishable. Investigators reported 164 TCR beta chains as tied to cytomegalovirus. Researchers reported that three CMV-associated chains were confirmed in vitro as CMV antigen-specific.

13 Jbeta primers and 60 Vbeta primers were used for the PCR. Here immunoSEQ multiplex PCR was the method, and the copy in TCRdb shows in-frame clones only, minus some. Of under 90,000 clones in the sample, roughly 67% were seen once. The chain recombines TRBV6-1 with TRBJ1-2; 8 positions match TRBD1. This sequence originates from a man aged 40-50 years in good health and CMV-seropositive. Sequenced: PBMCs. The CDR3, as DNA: TGTGCCAGCAGTAGACAGGGGAGTGACTATGGCTACACCTTC. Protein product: CASSRQGSDYGYTF.